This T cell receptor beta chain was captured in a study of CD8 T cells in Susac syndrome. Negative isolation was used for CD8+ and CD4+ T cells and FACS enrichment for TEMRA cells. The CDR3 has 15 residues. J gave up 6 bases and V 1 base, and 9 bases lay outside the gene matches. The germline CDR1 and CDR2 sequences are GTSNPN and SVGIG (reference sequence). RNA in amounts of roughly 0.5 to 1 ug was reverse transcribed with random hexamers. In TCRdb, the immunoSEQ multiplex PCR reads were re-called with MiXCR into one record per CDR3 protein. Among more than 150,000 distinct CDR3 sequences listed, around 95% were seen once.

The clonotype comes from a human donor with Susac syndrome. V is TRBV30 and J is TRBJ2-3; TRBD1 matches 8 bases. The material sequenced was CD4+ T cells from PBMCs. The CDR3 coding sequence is TGTGCCTGGAGTGGGACAGGGCTTCCCGAGGATACGCAGTATTTT. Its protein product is CAWSGTGLPEDTQYF.